Listed below are T cell receptor beta chains from one sample, sequenced in a study of T cells in Graves' hyperthyroidism and ophthalmopathy. A single record per CDR3 protein comes from TCRdb applying MiXCR to the multiplex PCR reads. The table has more than 650,000 distinct CDR3 sequences, 14% seen once; the top ten hold 10%. The sequenced sample consisted of blood. These TCRs come from a woman between 18 and 29 years old with Graves' hyperthyroidism. The CDR3 runs from the conserved cysteine through the conserved F or W. The D gene is left open where the match is weak. Some rows mark clone size as missing; the rest say once, few, many or name a class of expanded clone.

V	D	size	length	J	DNA	CDR3
TRBV5-8	NA	many	15	TRBJ2-3	TGTGCCAGCAGCGCCCCGGGGGCGGGCACAGATACGCAGTATTTT	CASSAPGAGTDTQYF
TRBV28	NA	NA	12	TRBJ1-5	TGTGCCAGCACCGAATTCGATCAGCCCCAGCATTTT	CASTEFDQPQHF
TRBV20-1	TRBD2	NA	13	TRBJ2-1	TGCAGTGCCGAGCGGGAGGGCTGGAATGAGCAGTTCTTC	CSAEREGWNEQFF
TRBV2	NA	many	13	TRBJ2-7	TGTGCCAGCTTAACAGGGACCCCTCGCGAGCAGTACTTC	CASLTGTPREQYF
TRBV29-1	NA	many	14	TRBJ2-3	TGCAGCGTTGTGAGGGACGCAGGCACAGATACGCAGTATTTT	CSVVRDAGTDTQYF
TRBV28	NA	many	16	TRBJ2-5	TGTGCCAGCAGCCCGACAGGCCCCTGGGGCCAAGAGACCCAGTACTTC	CASSPTGPWGQETQYF
TRBV2	TRBD1	few	15	TRBJ1-5	TGTGCCAGCAGGGCGGGACAGGGGGCCTATCAGCCCCAGCATTTT	CASRAGQGAYQPQHF
TRBV24-1	TRBD2	many	14	TRBJ2-5	TGTGCCACCAGTGCTCCGGGAGGGGAAGAGACCCAGTACTTC	CATSAPGGEETQYF
TRBV10-1	NA	once	13	TRBJ2-1	TGCGCCAGCAGTGACCCTGGGTACAATGAGCAGTTCTTC	CASSDPGYNEQFF
TRBV9	NA	few	16	TRBJ1-3	TGTGCCAGCAGCGTAGCTGCTCAGGGGCCTGGAAACACCATATATTTT	CASSVAAQGPGNTIYF
TRBV30	NA	NA	15	TRBJ1-2	TGTGCCTGGAATAAGCCACCCAGGACCAACTATGGCTACACCTTC	CAWNKPPRTNYGYTF
TRBV24-1	NA	NA	14	TRBJ2-3	TGTGCCACCAGTGATTTCACCTGGGCAGATACGCAGTATTTT	CATSDFTWADTQYF
TRBV20-1	NA	few	12	TRBJ1-2	TGCAGTGCTAGGCGGGGAAGCTATGGCTACACCTTC	CSARRGSYGYTF
TRBV2	TRBD1	many	15	TRBJ2-6	TGTGCCAGCAGGCCGGGACAGTCTGGGGCCAACGTCCTGACTTTC	CASRPGQSGANVLTF
TRBV2	NA	NA	16	TRBJ2-7	TGTGCCAGCAGTGGGTTTAAGGGCCCAGGACCCCACGAGCAGTACTTC	CASSGFKGPGPHEQYF
TRBV19	NA	many	13	TRBJ1-2	TGTGCCAGTAGTATAAAGACAGAATATGGCTACACCTTC	CASSIKTEYGYTF
TRBV28	TRBD2	NA	17	TRBJ2-3	TGTGCCAGCAGCTTCCTCAGCGGGAGACGGCGGACAGATACGCAGTATTTT	CASSFLSGRRRTDTQYF
TRBV2	TRBD1	many	13	TRBJ2-5	TGTGCCAGCAGTGGGACAGGGGGGCAGACCCAGTACTTC	CASSGTGGQTQYF
TRBV27	NA	many	18	TRBJ2-5	TGTGCCAGCAGTTCGACCCCCCAGTTCGCCAAAACTTTCGAGACCCAGTACTTC	CASSSTPQFAKTFETQYF
TRBV6-6	NA	many	14	TRBJ2-3	TGTGCCAGCAGTTCACTCGTCGGCACAGATACGCAGTATTTT	CASSSLVGTDTQYF
TRBV2	NA	many	14	TRBJ2-7	TGTGCCAGCAGTGAAGACGGGAGTCTCTACGAGCAGTACTTC	CASSEDGSLYEQYF
TRBV28	TRBD1	many	17	TRBJ1-6	TGTGCCAGCAGTTTAGGGGGACAGCCAGGGAGGGGTTCACCCCTCCACTTT	CASSLGGQPGRGSPLHF
TRBV20-1	NA	NA	14	TRBJ1-1	TGCAGTGCTAGAGATTCCCGGGGCCCGTCTGAAGCTTTCTTT	CSARDSRGPSEAFF